Sequencing of this TCR beta chain was carried out in a study of cytomegalovirus exposure and HLA in healthy donors. Primers for the PCR totalled 60 Vbeta and 13 Jbeta. Clones were read by immunoSEQ multiplex PCR, and TCRdb kept only the in-frame ones, dropping some. The sample includes fewer than 150,000 clones, 15% of them seen just once. Each donor's status was that of a healthy bone marrow donor. A word on this clone: Its cognate antigen is unknown.

Study outcomes and limitations: The authors listed around 150 TCR beta chains as cytomegalovirus-associated. Presence/absence analysis assumed near-uniform sequencing depth across donors. In an earlier analysis, about 87% or about 30%: the productive usage of most TCR beta V segments.

Germline V CDR1 and CDR2: KGHSH, LQKENI. J was trimmed by 5 bases and V by 2 bases; bases with no gene match: 7. This CDR3 has 15 amino acids. Sequenced sample: PBMCs. This TCR came from a woman aged 18-29 years in good health and CMV-seronegative. V usage is TRBV18 and J usage is TRBJ2-5; 8 bases fit TRBD1. In DNA, the CDR3 is TGTGCCAGCTCACCAAGGGCAGGGGGCGTTGAGACCCAGTACTTC. This gives the protein CASSPRAGGVETQYF.